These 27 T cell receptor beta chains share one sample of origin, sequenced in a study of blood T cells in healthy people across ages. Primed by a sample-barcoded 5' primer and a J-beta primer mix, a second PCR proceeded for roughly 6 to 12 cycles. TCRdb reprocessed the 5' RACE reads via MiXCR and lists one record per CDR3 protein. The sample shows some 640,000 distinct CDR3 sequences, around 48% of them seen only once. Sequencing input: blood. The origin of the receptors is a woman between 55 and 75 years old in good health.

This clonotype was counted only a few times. DNA for the CDR3: TGTGCCAGCAGCTTAGGGCGTGCGAGCGGGGGGAAGCAAGAGACCCAGTACTTC. Residues: CASSLGRASGGKQETQYF. V is TRBV7-2 and J is TRBJ2-5; 9 bases line up with TRBD2. CDR1 is SGHTA, CDR2 FQGNSA, per germline. CDR3 length: 18 residues. V shed 1 base, J shed 2 bases, and the junction held 11 bases outside the gene matches. The full variable domain, with the rest looked up from reference TRBV7-2 and TRBJ2-5, is GAGVSQSPSNKVTEKGKDVELRCDPISGHTALYWYRQSLGQGLEFLIYFQGNSAPDKSGLPSDRFSAERTGGSVSTLTIQRTQQEDSAVYLCASSLGRASGGKQETQYFGPGTRLLVL.

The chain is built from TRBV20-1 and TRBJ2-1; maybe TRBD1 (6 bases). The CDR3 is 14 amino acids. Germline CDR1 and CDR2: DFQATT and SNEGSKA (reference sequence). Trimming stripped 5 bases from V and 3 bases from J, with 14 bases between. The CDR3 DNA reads TGCAGTGCTCGAACTAACAGGGTCTACAATGAGCAGTTCTTC. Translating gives CSARTNRVYNEQFF.

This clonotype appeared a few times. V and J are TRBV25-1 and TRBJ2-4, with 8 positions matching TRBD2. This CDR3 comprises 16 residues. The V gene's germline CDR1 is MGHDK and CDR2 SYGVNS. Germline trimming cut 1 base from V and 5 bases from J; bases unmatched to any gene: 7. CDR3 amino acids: CASSEFSVAGQNIQYF. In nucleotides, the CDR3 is TGTGCCAGCAGTGAATTTTCAGTAGCGGGGCAAAACATTCAGTACTTC. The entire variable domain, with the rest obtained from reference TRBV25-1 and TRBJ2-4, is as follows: EADIYQTPRYLVIGTGKKITLECSQTMGHDKMYWYQQDPGMELHLIHYSYGVNSTEKGDLSSESTVSRIRTEHFPLTLESARPSHTSQYLCASSEFSVAGQNIQYFGAGTRLSVL.

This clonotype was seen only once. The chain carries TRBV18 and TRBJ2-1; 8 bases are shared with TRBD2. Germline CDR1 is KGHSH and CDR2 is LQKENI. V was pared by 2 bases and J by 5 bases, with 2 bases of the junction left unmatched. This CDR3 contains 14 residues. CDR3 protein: CASSPMREDNEQFF. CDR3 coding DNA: TGTGCCAGCTCACCAATGCGGGAGGACAATGAGCAGTTCTTC.

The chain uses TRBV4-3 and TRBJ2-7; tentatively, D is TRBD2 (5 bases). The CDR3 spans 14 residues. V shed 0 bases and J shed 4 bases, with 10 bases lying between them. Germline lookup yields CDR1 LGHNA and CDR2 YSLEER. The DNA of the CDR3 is TGCGCCAGCAGCCAAGATGTGATAGCGTACGAGCAGTACTTC. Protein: CASSQDVIAYEQYF.

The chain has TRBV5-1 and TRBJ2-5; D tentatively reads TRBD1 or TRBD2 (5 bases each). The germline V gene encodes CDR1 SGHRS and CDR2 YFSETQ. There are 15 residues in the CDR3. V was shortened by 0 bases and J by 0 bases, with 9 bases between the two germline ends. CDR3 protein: CASSLGRDHQETQYF. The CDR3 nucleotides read TGCGCCAGCAGCTTGGGTCGGGACCACCAAGAGACCCAGTACTTC.

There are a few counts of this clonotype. In nucleotides, the CDR3 is TGTGCCAGCAGGGTAACCGACAGGGGTTTTGAAAAACTGTTTTTT. This translates into CASRVTDRGFEKLFF. This chain joins TRBV12-3 or TRBV12-4 and TRBJ1-4; 8 bases match TRBD1. J lost 7 bases, V lost 6 bases, and 10 bases had no gene match. The CDR3 covers 15 residues.

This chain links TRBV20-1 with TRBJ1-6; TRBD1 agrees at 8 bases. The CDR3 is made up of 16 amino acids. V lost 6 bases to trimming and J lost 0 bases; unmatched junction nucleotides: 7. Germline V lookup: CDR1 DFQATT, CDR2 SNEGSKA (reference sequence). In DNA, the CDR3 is TGCAGTGCCAATCCCAGGGGGCGCTCCTATAATTCACCCCTCCACTTT. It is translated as CSANPRGRSYNSPLHF.

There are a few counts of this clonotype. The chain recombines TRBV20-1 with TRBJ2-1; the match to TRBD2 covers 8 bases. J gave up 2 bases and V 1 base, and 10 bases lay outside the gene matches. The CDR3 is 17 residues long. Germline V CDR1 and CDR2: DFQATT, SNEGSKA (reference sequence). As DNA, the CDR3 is TGCAGTGCTAGAGTGCCGCTAGCGGGTCATACCTACAATGAGCAGTTCTTC. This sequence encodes CSARVPLAGHTYNEQFF.

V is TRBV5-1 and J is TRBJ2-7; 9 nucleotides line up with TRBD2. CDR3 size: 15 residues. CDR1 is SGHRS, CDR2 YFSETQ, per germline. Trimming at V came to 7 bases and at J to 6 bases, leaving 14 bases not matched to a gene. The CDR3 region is CASRRGTSTLIEQYF. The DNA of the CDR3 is TGCGCCAGCCGGCGGGGGACTAGCACCCTCATCGAGCAGTACTTC.

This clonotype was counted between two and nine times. The CDR3 nucleotides read TGTGCCAGCAGCCACGACAGGGGGGAGACCCAGTACTTC. Amino acid sequence: CASSHDRGETQYF. V and J are TRBV7-3 and TRBJ2-4; 9 bases align to TRBD1. The end of the DNA fits TRBJ2-5 better, so the J call may be wrong. Germline CDR1 is SGHTA and CDR2 is FQGTGA. The length of the CDR3 is 13 residues.

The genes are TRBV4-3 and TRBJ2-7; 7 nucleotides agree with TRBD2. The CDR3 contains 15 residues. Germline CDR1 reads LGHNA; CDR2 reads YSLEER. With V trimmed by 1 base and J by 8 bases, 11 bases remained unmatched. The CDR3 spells CASSQVFQRDRKQYF. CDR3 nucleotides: TGCGCCAGCAGCCAAGTATTCCAGCGGGATCGCAAGCAGTACTTC.

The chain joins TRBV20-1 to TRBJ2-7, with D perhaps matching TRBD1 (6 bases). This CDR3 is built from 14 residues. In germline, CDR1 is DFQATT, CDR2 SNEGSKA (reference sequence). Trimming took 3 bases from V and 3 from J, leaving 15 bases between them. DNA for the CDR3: TGCAGTGCTAGGGGGGCCAGCGCGTACTACGAGCAGTACTTC. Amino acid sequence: CSARGASAYYEQYF.

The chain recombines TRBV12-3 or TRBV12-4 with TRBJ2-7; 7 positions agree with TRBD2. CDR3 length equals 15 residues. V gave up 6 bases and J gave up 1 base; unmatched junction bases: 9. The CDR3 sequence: CASSREASGSYEQYF. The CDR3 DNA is TGTGCCAGCAGCCGGGAGGCTAGCGGTTCCTACGAGCAGTACTTC.

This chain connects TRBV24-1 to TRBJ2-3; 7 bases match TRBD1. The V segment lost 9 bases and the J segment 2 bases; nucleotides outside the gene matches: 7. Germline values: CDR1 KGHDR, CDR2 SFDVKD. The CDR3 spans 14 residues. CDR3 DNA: TGTGCCACCGCCAGGGGGTCCCTCACAGATACGCAGTATTTT. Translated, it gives CATARGSLTDTQYF.

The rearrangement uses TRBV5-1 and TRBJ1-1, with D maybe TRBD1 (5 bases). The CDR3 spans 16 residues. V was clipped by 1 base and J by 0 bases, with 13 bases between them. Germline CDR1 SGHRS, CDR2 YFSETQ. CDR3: CASSLQGPAMNTEAFF. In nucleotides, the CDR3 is TGCGCCAGCAGCTTGCAGGGCCCAGCCATGAACACTGAAGCTTTCTTT.

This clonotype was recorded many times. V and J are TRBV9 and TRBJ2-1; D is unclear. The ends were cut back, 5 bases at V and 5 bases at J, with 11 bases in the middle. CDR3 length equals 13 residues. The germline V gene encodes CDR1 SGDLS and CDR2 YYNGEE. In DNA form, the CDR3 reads TGTGCCAGCAGTATTAGCTGGAACAATGAGCAGTTCTTC. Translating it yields CASSISWNNEQFF.

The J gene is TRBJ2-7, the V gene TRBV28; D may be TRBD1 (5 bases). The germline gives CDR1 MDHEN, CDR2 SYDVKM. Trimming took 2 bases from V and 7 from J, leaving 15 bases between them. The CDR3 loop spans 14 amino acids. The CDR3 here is CASSLAQGYNEQYF. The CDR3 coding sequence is TGTGCCAGCAGTTTAGCGCAGGGCTACAATGAGCAGTACTTC. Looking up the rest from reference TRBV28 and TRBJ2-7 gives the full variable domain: DVKVTQSSRYLVKRTGEKVFLECVQDMDHENMFWYRQDPGLGLRLIYFSYDVKMKEKGDIPEGYSVSREKKERFSLILESASTNQTSMYLCASSLAQGYNEQYFGPGTRLTVT.

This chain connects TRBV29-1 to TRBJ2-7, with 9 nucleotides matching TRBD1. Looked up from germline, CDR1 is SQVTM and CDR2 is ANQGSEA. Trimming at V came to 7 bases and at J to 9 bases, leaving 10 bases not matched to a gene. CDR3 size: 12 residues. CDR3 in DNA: TGCAGCGGAGGACTTACAGGGGGCGGGCAGTACTTC. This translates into CSGGLTGGGQYF.

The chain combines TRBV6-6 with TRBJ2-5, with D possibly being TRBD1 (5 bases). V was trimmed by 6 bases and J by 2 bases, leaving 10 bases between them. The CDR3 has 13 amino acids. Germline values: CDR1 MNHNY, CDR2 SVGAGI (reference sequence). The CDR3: CASSKQVQETQYF. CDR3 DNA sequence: TGTGCCAGCAGCAAACAGGTACAAGAGACCCAGTACTTC.

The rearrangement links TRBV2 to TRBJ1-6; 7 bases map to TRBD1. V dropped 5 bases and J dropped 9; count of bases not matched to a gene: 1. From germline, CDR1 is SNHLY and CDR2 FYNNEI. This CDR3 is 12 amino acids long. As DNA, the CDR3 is TGTGCCAGCAGTACAGGGGTTTCACCCCTCCACTTT. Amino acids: CASSTGVSPLHF.

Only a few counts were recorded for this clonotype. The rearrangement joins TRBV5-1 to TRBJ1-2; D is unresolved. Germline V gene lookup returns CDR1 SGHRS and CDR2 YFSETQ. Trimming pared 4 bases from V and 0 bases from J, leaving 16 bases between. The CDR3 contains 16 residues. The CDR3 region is CASSRLLVQTNYGYTF. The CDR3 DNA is TGCGCCAGCAGCCGCTTGCTCGTCCAGACTAACTATGGCTACACCTTC.

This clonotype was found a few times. Here the CDR3 reads CASTRLQGGVEETQYF. CDR3 coding DNA: TGCGCCAGCACCCGGCTCCAGGGTGGGGTTGAAGAGACCCAGTACTTC. The chain employs TRBV5-1 and TRBJ2-5; TRBD1 might be the D (5 bases). V was shortened by 6 bases and J by 3 bases, with 21 bases between the two germline ends. This CDR3 is 16 amino acids long. Germline V gives CDR1 SGHRS, CDR2 YFSETQ.

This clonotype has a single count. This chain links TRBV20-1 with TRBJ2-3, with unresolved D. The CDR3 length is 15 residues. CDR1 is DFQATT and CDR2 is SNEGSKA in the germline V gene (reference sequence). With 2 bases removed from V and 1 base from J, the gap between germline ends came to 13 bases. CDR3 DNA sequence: TGCAGTGCTAGACGCGGCGGCGTCGGCACAGATACGCAGTATTTT. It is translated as CSARRGGVGTDTQYF.

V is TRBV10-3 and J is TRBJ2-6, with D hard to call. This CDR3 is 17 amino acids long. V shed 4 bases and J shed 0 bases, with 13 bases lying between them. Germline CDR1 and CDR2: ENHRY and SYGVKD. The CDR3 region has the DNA TGTGCCATCAGTGGTAACAGCCCCGACTCTGGGGCCAACGTCCTGACTTTC. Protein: CAISGNSPDSGANVLTF.

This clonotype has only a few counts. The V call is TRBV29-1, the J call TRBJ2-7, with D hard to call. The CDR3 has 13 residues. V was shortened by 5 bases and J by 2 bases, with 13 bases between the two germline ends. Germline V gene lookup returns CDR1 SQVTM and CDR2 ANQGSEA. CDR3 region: CSVSVYSPYEQYF. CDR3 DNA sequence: TGCAGCGTTAGCGTCTATAGCCCCTACGAGCAGTACTTC.

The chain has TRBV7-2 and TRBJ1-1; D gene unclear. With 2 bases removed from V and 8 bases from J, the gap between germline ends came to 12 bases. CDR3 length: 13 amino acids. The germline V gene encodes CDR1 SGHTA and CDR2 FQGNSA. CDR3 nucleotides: TGTGCCAGCAGCTTATCTCCCGTGCTAGAAGCTTTCTTT. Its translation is CASSLSPVLEAFF.